Below, 10 T cell receptor beta chains from the same sample are listed, as sequenced in a study of vaccination effects on CD4 cells after COVID-19. Having been cultured for roughly 11 days, the cells underwent CD4+ T cell isolation. Everyone in the study got two shots of either the BNT162b2 or mRNA-1273 vaccine. The antigens for these receptors are not known. Sequenced by immunoSEQ multiplex PCR; TCRdb stores in-frame clones only, minus some. The data hold fewer than 55,000 clones, with roughly three quarters observed a single time. The material was CD4+ T cells from PBMCs cultured without peptide, obtained after COVID-19 vaccination. The receptors shown here come from a human donor who received a COVID-19 vaccine.

CDR3 residues: CASSPWVGTSNEQYF. CDR3 sequence (DNA): TGCGCCAGCAGCCCGTGGGTTGGGACTAGCAACGAGCAGTACTTC. The chain joins TRBV4-1 to TRBJ2-7; 9 bases fit TRBD2. The germline CDR1 and CDR2 sequences are MGHRA and YSYEKL. The V segment lost 4 bases and the J segment 5 bases; nucleotides outside the gene matches: 9. This CDR3 region has 15 residues.

CDR3 region: CASYPGLAGGRHEQFF. In DNA, the CDR3 is TGTGCCAGCTACCCGGGACTAGCGGGAGGGCGACATGAGCAGTTCTTC. The chain couples TRBV2 to TRBJ2-1, with TRBD2 identical over 16 bases. V dropped 8 bases and J dropped 8; count of bases not matched to a gene: 9. CDR1 is SNHLY, CDR2 FYNNEI, per germline. This CDR3 has 16 amino acids.

The chain links TRBV5-1 to TRBJ1-5, with D unclear. Trimming removed 7 bases at V and 4 bases at J, with 3 bases between. Germline V lookup: CDR1 SGHRS, CDR2 YFSETQ. The CDR3 totals 10 residues. The CDR3 region has the DNA TGCGCCAGCGCGAATCAGCCCCAGCATTTT. It specifies CASANQPQHF.

V is TRBV19 and J is TRBJ2-3; D possibly corresponds to TRBD2 (6 bases). The ends were cut back, 6 bases at V and 4 bases at J, with 17 bases in the middle. CDR1 LNHDA and CDR2 SQIVND come from the germline V gene (reference sequence). The CDR3 sequence is 15 residues long. As DNA, the CDR3 is TGTGCCAGTAGGCACCCCGGACTAAGGGCAGATACGCAGTATTTT. Its translation is CASRHPGLRADTQYF.

The rearrangement joins TRBV6-5 to TRBJ2-3; D ambiguous. The ends were cut back, 4 bases at V and 1 base at J, with 9 bases in the middle. Per germline, CDR1 MNHEY and CDR2 SVGAGI. This CDR3 is 14 amino acids long. The CDR3 sequence: CASSFDWGTDTQYF. CDR3 DNA sequence: TGTGCCAGCAGTTTCGACTGGGGCACAGATACGCAGTATTTT.

This clone was picked up one time. V is TRBV5-1 and J is TRBJ1-3; unclear D gene. The CDR3 extends over 15 amino acids. Germline CDR1 SGHRS, CDR2 YFSETQ. Trimming cost V 3 bases and J 4 bases, with 14 bases left between them. In nucleotides, the CDR3 is TGCGCCAGCAGCTGGGTAGCTGGACCAGGAAACACCATATATTTT. Encoded protein: CASSWVAGPGNTIYF.

This clone was seen more than once but under ten times. V is TRBV24-1 and J is TRBJ2-2; D call uncertain. The CDR3 length is 13 residues. Germline CDR1 is KGHDR and CDR2 is SFDVKD. Between the trimmed V and J ends, which lost 9 bases and 3 bases, there was a span of 10 bases. CDR3 sequence (DNA): TGTGCCACCCCCTTCAGCTACACCGGGGAGCTGTTTTTT. Residues: CATPFSYTGELFF.

V and J are TRBV2 and TRBJ2-5; 7 bases align to TRBD1. The CDR3 totals 13 residues. Per germline, CDR1 SNHLY and CDR2 FYNNEI. J gave up 2 bases and V 6 bases, and 3 bases lay outside the gene matches. CDR3 loop: CASSETGQETQYF. In DNA, the CDR3 is TGTGCCAGCAGCGAGACAGGGCAAGAGACCCAGTACTTC.

This clone was observed a few times. The gene calls are TRBV7-9 and TRBJ1-1, with D possibly being TRBD1 (5 bases). This CDR3 region has 16 residues. Germline V lookup: CDR1 SEHNR, CDR2 FQNEAQ (reference sequence). With 2 bases removed from V and 5 bases from J, the gap between germline ends came to 18 bases. CDR3 nucleotides: TGTGCCAGCAGCTTAACCTCGGGGCTTGGGGGGACTGAAGCTTTCTTT. It encodes CASSLTSGLGGTEAFF.

Only one count was recorded for this clone. The chain recombines TRBV5-6 with TRBJ2-3; D gene unclear. V lost 2 bases to trimming and J lost 2 bases, with 0 bases between them. The CDR3 extends over 11 amino acids. The germline gives CDR1 SGHDT, CDR2 YYEEEE. The CDR3 DNA reads TGTGCCAGCAGCTTCACAGATACGCAGTATTTT. Protein: CASSFTDTQYF.